A single sample gave rise to the 5 T cell receptor beta chains below, sequenced in a study of T cell changes during pregnancy in multiple sclerosis (dated by TCRdb to the late 2010s). Library method: the immunoSEQ multiplex PCR assay. TCRdb took this table from immuneACCESS and kept in-frame rearrangements with V and J called. Such tables lack part of the clones; where checked against another copy, unresolved V genes explain under half of the gap, and the rest is unexplained. For this sample the table gives roughly 20,000 clones, of which around 89% were detected only once. The ten largest clones take up approximately 8% of the sample. This specimen consisted of CD8+ T cells from peripheral blood mononuclear cells, obtained in the second trimester of pregnancy. The receptors shown here come from a female donor in good health, enrolled as a control in a pregnancy study.

The chain combines TRBV5-6 with TRBJ1-5; D may be TRBD1 (6 bases). CDR3 length equals 14 residues. V was clipped by 1 base and J by 1 base, with 6 bases between them. Germline CDR1 reads SGHDT; CDR2 reads YYEEEE. The CDR3 nucleotides are TGTGCCAGCAGCTTGACAGGGAGCAATCAGCCCCAGCATTTT. It codes for CASSLTGSNQPQHF.

The rearrangement uses TRBV4-1 and TRBJ2-2, with TRBD2 matching over 9 bases. Germline CDR1 and CDR2: MGHRA and YSYEKL. The V segment lost 0 bases and the J segment 0 bases; nucleotides outside the gene matches: 5. The CDR3 runs to 18 residues. The DNA of the CDR3 is TGCGCCAGCAGCCAAGAACCTAGCGGGAACACGAACACCGGGGAGCTGTTTTTT. Translation: CASSQEPSGNTNTGELFF.

The rearrangement uses TRBV19 and TRBJ2-1; 13 bases fit TRBD2. Looked up from germline, CDR1 is LNHDA and CDR2 is SQIVND (reference sequence). This CDR3 is 15 amino acids long. Trimming cost V 9 bases and J 8 bases; bases outside gene matches: 10. The CDR3 coding sequence is TGTGCCAGCAAACGACTAGCGGGGGGCTCAGATGAGCAGTTCTTC. It translates to CASKRLAGGSDEQFF.

The rearrangement uses TRBV9 and TRBJ2-2, with 7 bases matching TRBD2. Germline trimming cut 2 bases from V and 7 bases from J; bases unmatched to any gene: 8. The CDR3 runs 15 residues. The germline V gene encodes CDR1 SGDLS and CDR2 YYNGEE. CDR3 amino acids: CASSVAGDLGGELFF. The CDR3 region has the DNA TGTGCCAGCAGCGTGGCGGGGGATCTGGGCGGGGAGCTGTTTTTT.

This chain joins TRBV28 and TRBJ2-1; 7 bases match TRBD2. CDR1 and CDR2 (germline): MDHEN, SYDVKM. The ends lost 5 bases at V and 3 bases at J; junction bases unmatched: 7. The CDR3 is made up of 15 amino acids. The CDR3: CASSPGGRDYNEQFF. CDR3 DNA: TGTGCCAGCAGTCCTGGGGGGAGGGACTACAATGAGCAGTTCTTC.